These 16 T cell receptor beta chains originate from one sample sequenced in a study of blood T cell repertoires in COVID-19. Produced via immunoSEQ multiplex PCR; TCRdb's table is partial and in-frame only. This table has about 200,000 clones, 80% to 85% appearing once. The sequenced sample consisted of PBMCs or T cells enriched from blood (not recorded which). Every receptor here comes from a man aged 35 to 55 who had recovered from COVID-19.

CDR3 in DNA: TGTGCCACCAGTGATACAGGGATGGCCAAAAACATTCAGTACTTC. This sequence encodes CATSDTGMAKNIQYF. The chain is built from TRBV24-1 and TRBJ2-4, with a possible D match to TRBD1 (6 bases). Per germline, CDR1 KGHDR and CDR2 SFDVKD. This CDR3 contains 15 residues. With 3 bases removed from V and 1 base from J, the gap between germline ends came to 9 bases.

This clone has only one observation. The J gene is TRBJ2-1, the V gene TRBV5-1; 12 positions agree with TRBD1. Germline CDR1 and CDR2: SGHRS and YFSETQ. CDR3 length: 15 amino acids. J was trimmed by 9 bases and V by 5 bases; bases with no gene match: 9. The CDR3 reads CASRVGQGALSEQFF. The DNA for the CDR3 is TGCGCCAGCAGAGTGGGACAGGGGGCACTGAGTGAGCAGTTCTTC.

This rearrangement joins TRBV3-1 (or the pseudogene TRBV3-2) to TRBJ1-5; D not resolved. Trimming removed 0 bases from V and 7 bases from J, with 7 bases in between. There are 13 residues in the CDR3. CDR1 LGHDT and CDR2 YNNKEL come from the germline V gene (reference sequence). The CDR3 DNA follows: TGTGCCAGCAGCCAAGATCTAGGACAGCCCCAGCATTTT. Protein sequence: CASSQDLGQPQHF.

The chain has TRBV6-6 and TRBJ1-2, with a tentative D call TRBD1 (5 bases). The CDR3 extends over 13 amino acids. The germline V gene encodes CDR1 MNHNY and CDR2 SVGAGI (reference sequence). Trimming left V 5 bases short and J 8 bases short, with 15 bases between. The CDR3 loop reads CASSLGQVEGYTF. CDR3 DNA: TGTGCCAGCAGTCTGGGGCAGGTGGAGGGCTACACCTTC.

This chain uses TRBV19 with TRBJ2-7; unclear D gene. The CDR3 has 17 residues. Trimming removed 0 bases at V and 2 bases at J, with 17 bases between. Germline V CDR1 and CDR2: LNHDA, SQIVND (reference sequence). The CDR3 is CASSIDPASESPYEQYF. Here the CDR3 DNA reads TGTGCCAGTAGTATAGATCCGGCCAGCGAGTCTCCCTACGAGCAGTACTTC.

The J gene is TRBJ1-5, the V gene TRBV5-5; TRBD1 agrees at 8 bases. The trim removed 4 bases at V and 5 bases at J, leaving 8 bases unmatched. The V gene's germline CDR1 is SGHKS and CDR2 YYEKEE (reference sequence). The CDR3 contains 15 residues. This CDR3 is CASSRDGQGHQPQHF. The CDR3 coding sequence is TGTGCCAGCAGCCGAGATGGACAGGGCCATCAGCCCCAGCATTTT.

The CDR3 DNA follows: TGCGCCAGCAGCGCGAGGGTGGGGGGTGTTTCAAACACTGAAGCTTTCTTT. Translating gives CASSARVGGVSNTEAFF. The V call is TRBV5-1, the J call TRBJ1-1, with a tentative D call TRBD1 (5 bases). V was cut by 4 bases and J by 2 bases, with 21 bases left in between. This CDR3 has 17 residues. CDR1 and CDR2 from the germline V gene are SGHRS and YFSETQ.

This chain uses TRBV7-9 with TRBJ2-1, with 8 bases aligning to TRBD1. The CDR3 is made up of 18 amino acids. The V and J ends lost 2 bases and 8 bases, in that order; junction bases with no gene match: 17. Germline CDR1 reads SEHNR; CDR2 reads FQNEAQ (reference sequence). CDR3 coding DNA: TGTGCCAGCAGCTTACCTTACGGGGACAGGTCGGGTAGCGATGAGCAGTTCTTC. This gives the protein CASSLPYGDRSGSDEQFF.

V usage is TRBV19 and J usage is TRBJ2-2; D unclear. V was cut by 4 bases and J by 5 bases, with 14 bases left in between. The length of the CDR3 is 15 residues. The germline V gene encodes CDR1 LNHDA and CDR2 SQIVND (reference sequence). Here the CDR3 DNA reads TGTGCCAGTAGTACCTCCCTTCAGGATACCGGGGAGCTGTTTTTT. It specifies CASSTSLQDTGELFF.

The CDR3 loop reads CASSRADRALYGYTF. The CDR3 DNA is TGTGCCAGCAGTCGGGCGGACAGGGCGTTATATGGCTACACCTTC. The chain links TRBV27 to TRBJ1-2; 8 bases match TRBD1. J was trimmed by 5 bases and V by 5 bases; bases with no gene match: 10. The CDR3 runs 15 residues. Per the germline V gene, CDR1 is MNHEY and CDR2 is SMNVEV (reference sequence).

Remarks on this clone: Sequence at one end of the junction differs from germline and may be a read error. This specimen includes other DNA sequences encoding the same CDR3. The rearrangement uses TRBV9 and TRBJ2-7; possibly TRBD2 for D (6 bases). Germline CDR1 reads SGDLS; CDR2 reads YYNGEE. The CDR3 runs to 19 residues. The CDR3 region has the DNA TGTGCCAGCAGTGTAGAGGAGGGACCTGGCGGTTTGAGCTCCTACGAGCAGTACTTC. This gives the protein CASSVEEGPGGLSSYEQYF.

This clone came up a few times. This rearrangement joins TRBV7-2 to TRBJ2-5; 8 positions match TRBD1. The CDR3 consists of 15 residues. V was pared by 5 bases and J by 5 bases, with 10 bases of the junction left unmatched. Germline loops: CDR1 SGHTA, CDR2 FQGNSA. CDR3 sequence (DNA): TGTGCCAGCAGCCCGATGGACAGGGTCACGGAGACCCAGTACTTC. It is translated as CASSPMDRVTETQYF.

This chain joins TRBV6-1 and TRBJ2-1; 11 bases are a match to TRBD2. CDR3 length equals 16 residues. Germline values: CDR1 MNHNS, CDR2 SASEGT. Trimming took 0 bases from V and 2 from J; bases not matched to a gene: 0. The CDR3 bases are TGTGCCAGCAGTGAAGCTAGCGGGGGGGCCTACAATGAGCAGTTCTTC. The encoded protein is CASSEASGGAYNEQFF.

This rearrangement joins TRBV3-1 (or the pseudogene TRBV3-2) to TRBJ1-6, with 8 bases lining up with TRBD1. Germline assignment: CDR1 LGHDT and CDR2 YNNKEL (reference sequence). The CDR3 extends over 14 amino acids. J gave up 10 bases and V 1 base, and 3 bases lay outside the gene matches. CDR3 protein: CASSQVQGDSPLHF. The DNA for the CDR3 is TGTGCCAGCAGCCAAGTACAGGGGGACTCACCCCTCCACTTT.

CDR3 in amino acids: CASSLNGQGNHYGYTF. CDR3 nucleotides: TGTGCCAGCAGCTTAAATGGCCAGGGAAATCACTATGGCTACACCTTC. The V call is TRBV7-3, the J call TRBJ1-2; a weak D match, TRBD1 (5 bases). V gave up 1 base and J gave up 3 bases, with 15 bases separating them. The CDR3 extends over 16 amino acids. Germline loops: CDR1 SGHTA, CDR2 FQGTGA.

This clone was counted many times. The J gene is TRBJ2-5, the V gene TRBV6-5, with 7 bases matching TRBD1. The J segment lost 1 base and the V segment lost 10 bases, leaving 9 bases of the junction unmatched. This CDR3 spans 14 amino acids. CDR1 is MNHEY, CDR2 SVGAGI, per germline. The CDR3 loop is CATRADRLQETQYF. In DNA, the CDR3 is TGTGCCACCAGAGCGGACAGGCTCCAAGAGACCCAGTACTTC.